These T cell receptor beta chains were read from a single sample in a study of T cell repertoires in cytomegalovirus infection. Antigen specificity for these receptors is unknown. TCRdb used MiXCR to reprocess the reads, holding one entry per CDR3 protein. Of about 340,000 distinct CDR3 sequences in the sample, roughly 29% were seen once. The sample in question was cultured PBMCs, obtained from culture after CMV antigen stimulation. Receptor source: a human donor in good health (CMV status not recorded). Some clones in this sample may be carry-over from other donors' samples. Both conserved end residues are trimmed from each CDR3. The order of the fields is J gene, V gene, CDR3 protein.

J gene: TRBJ2-1
V gene: TRBV12-3/TRBV12-4
CDR3 protein: ANLSHGGSSYNEQF

J gene: TRBJ2-1
V gene: TRBV7-8
CDR3 protein: ASSARGGLAGVWHEQF

J gene: TRBJ2-1
V gene: TRBV12-3/TRBV12-4
CDR3 protein: ASTGAAYSYNEQF

J gene: TRBJ1-1
V gene: TRBV19
CDR3 protein: ASSLTGRATEAF

J gene: TRBJ2-7
V gene: TRBV7-2
CDR3 protein: ASSLVDRGYEQY

J gene: TRBJ1-4
V gene: TRBV18
CDR3 protein: ASSPDQDREKLF

J gene: TRBJ1-4
V gene: TRBV3-1
CDR3 protein: ASSQEGRKGLF

J gene: TRBJ1-3
V gene: TRBV20-1
CDR3 protein: SARGTGNSPQYSGNTIY

J gene: TRBJ1-5
V gene: TRBV6-1
CDR3 protein: ASQAGGDQPQH

J gene: TRBJ1-5
V gene: TRBV6-2/TRBV6-3
CDR3 protein: ASSSATILTVDQPQH

J gene: TRBJ2-1
V gene: TRBV6-1
CDR3 protein: ASRTPLGLAGGGEQF

J gene: TRBJ1-4
V gene: TRBV20-1
CDR3 protein: SARDRPGTTNEKLF

J gene: TRBJ2-5
V gene: TRBV7-2
CDR3 protein: ASSSAVAEY

J gene: TRBJ1-4
V gene: TRBV7-6
CDR3 protein: ASSFGQTTNEKLF

J gene: TRBJ2-1
V gene: TRBV20-1
CDR3 protein: SARDRLGGMYNEQF

J gene: TRBJ1-5
V gene: TRBV6-2/TRBV6-3
CDR3 protein: ASSYKGASNQPQH

J gene: TRBJ2-7
V gene: TRBV7-9
CDR3 protein: ASSQTGLEQY

J gene: TRBJ1-1
V gene: TRBV12-5
CDR3 protein: ASGPMVPDTEAF

J gene: TRBJ2-1
V gene: TRBV19
CDR3 protein: ASSMSLYNEQF

J gene: TRBJ2-1
V gene: TRBV14
CDR3 protein: ASSPRQGRSYNEQF

J gene: TRBJ2-5
V gene: TRBV5-1
CDR3 protein: ASSGTSGGLGRTQY

J gene: TRBJ2-5
V gene: TRBV6-6
CDR3 protein: ASSYPGQGRKETQY

J gene: TRBJ1-2
V gene: TRBV28
CDR3 protein: ASTPPDRGANYGYT

J gene: TRBJ1-1
V gene: TRBV5-1
CDR3 protein: ASSRGGSNTEAF

J gene: TRBJ1-5
V gene: TRBV9
CDR3 protein: ASSVGGYNQPQH

J gene: TRBJ1-1
V gene: TRBV28
CDR3 protein: ASSPPTGSETEAF